The 27 T cell receptor beta chains reported below all come from one sample, sequenced in a study of identical twins. TCRdb used MiXCR to reprocess the 5' RACE reads, holding one entry per CDR3 protein. The sample yields hundreds of thousands of distinct CDR3 sequences, 7% to 7.5% seen once. The same data also went into a second study, on yellow fever vaccine responses in identical twins.

Source material: PBMCs. The receptors were sampled from a woman aged 18-29 years in good health.

Many counts were recorded for this clonotype. The chain joins TRBV6-5 to TRBJ2-7; D ambiguous. There are 14 residues in the CDR3. V was shortened by 2 bases and J by 4 bases, with 12 bases between the two germline ends. From germline, CDR1 is MNHEY and CDR2 SVGAGI. CDR3 in DNA: TGTGCCAGCAGTTACAGGGTAGGGTCGTACGAGCAGTACGTC. Translation: CASSYRVGSYEQYV.

This clonotype has only a few counts. This sequence joins TRBV18 and TRBJ2-5; 11 nucleotides line up with TRBD2. This CDR3 comprises 16 residues. Per the germline V gene, CDR1 is KGHSH and CDR2 is LQKENI. With V trimmed by 6 bases and J by 2 bases, 8 bases remained unmatched. This CDR3 reads CASSQTSGTIQETQYF. The CDR3 nucleotides are TGTGCCAGCTCTCAGACTAGCGGGACGATTCAAGAGACCCAGTACTTC.

Only a few counts were recorded for this clonotype. This rearrangement joins TRBV29-1 to TRBJ2-3; a weak D match, TRBD1 (6 bases). Germline-derived CDR1 and CDR2 are SQVTM and ANQGSEA. This CDR3 region has 11 residues. The CDR3 here is CSITGKDTQYF. CDR3 bases: TGCAGTATCACAGGGAAGGATACGCAGTATTTT.

On this clonotype: This may arise from a read error, as a much more abundant clone is one base away. This chain connects TRBV27 to TRBJ2-1; 13 nucleotides align to TRBD2. The CDR3 is 17 residues long. Germline CDR1 MNHEY, CDR2 SMNVEV (reference sequence). The CDR3 bases are TGTGCCAGCAGTTCAAGGACTAGCGGGAGAGTTTACAAAGAGCAGTTCTTC. Amino acids: CASSSRTSGRVYKEQFF.

The CDR3 loop is CSVPLAGGSTGELFF. The CDR3, as DNA: TGCAGCGTTCCTCTAGCGGGGGGTTCCACCGGGGAGCTGTTTTTT. V is TRBV29-1 and J is TRBJ2-2; 11 bases map to TRBD2. CDR3 size: 15 residues. Germline values: CDR1 SQVTM, CDR2 ANQGSEA. Trimming cost V 5 bases and J 4 bases; bases outside gene matches: 6.

The chain links TRBV7-9 to TRBJ2-3, with TRBD1 as a possible D gene (5 bases). The V end was cut by 1 base, the J end by 0 bases, with 11 bases between. The CDR3 has 16 residues. The germline CDR1 and CDR2 sequences are SEHNR and FQNEAQ (reference sequence). As DNA, the CDR3 is TGTGCCAGCAGCTTAGGTTCGACAGTGAGCACAGATACGCAGTATTTT. It yields the protein CASSLGSTVSTDTQYF.

This clonotype was detected a few times. The chain is built from TRBV20-1 and TRBJ2-1; 13 positions match TRBD2. Germline CDR1 reads DFQATT; CDR2 reads SNEGSKA (reference sequence). V lost 7 bases and J lost 9; bases outside the gene matches: 3. The CDR3 length is 12 residues. The CDR3 protein is CSDRLAGGEQFF. The CDR3 bases are TGCAGTGATCGACTAGCGGGGGGTGAGCAGTTCTTC.

The table lists this clonotype with a few counts. This chain connects TRBV12-3 or TRBV12-4 to TRBJ1-1, with TRBD1 identical over 7 bases. CDR3 size: 18 residues. The trim removed 6 bases at V and 3 bases at J, leaving 19 bases unmatched. The CDR3 loop is CASSRGTVYLLQDTEAFF. For the CDR3, the DNA is TGTGCCAGCAGCCGCGGGACAGTCTACTTGTTACAGGACACTGAAGCTTTCTTT.

The V call is TRBV29-1, the J call TRBJ2-5; 7 nucleotides agree with TRBD1. The CDR3 extends over 16 amino acids. The germline V gene encodes CDR1 SQVTM and CDR2 ANQGSEA. V lost 5 bases and J lost 0; bases outside the gene matches: 12. The CDR3 loop reads CSVNAVTGTHQETQYF. In DNA, the CDR3 is TGCAGCGTTAACGCCGTGACAGGGACCCACCAAGAGACCCAGTACTTC. Variable domain in full (rest from reference TRBV29-1 and TRBJ2-5): SAVISQKPSRDICQRGTSLTIQCQVDSQVTMMFWYRQQPGQSLTLIATANQGSEATYESGFVIDKFPISRPNLTFSTLTVSNMSPEDSSIYLCSVNAVTGTHQETQYFGPGTRLLVL.

As to this clonotype: Being one base from a much bigger clone, this may be a read error. The V and J genes are TRBV29-1 and TRBJ2-5; D not resolved. The CDR3 consists of 18 residues. Trimming shortened V by 0 bases and J by 6 bases, and 26 bases separated the two germline ends. CDR1 and CDR2 (germline): SQVTM, ANQGSEA. The CDR3 DNA reads as TGCAGCGTTGAAGATCCGGCTCGGTGGTCTCTGATGGAAAAGACCCAGTACTTC. Its translation: CSVEDPARWSLMEKTQYF.

This clonotype was detected ten times or more. This chain uses TRBV4-1 with TRBJ1-4; possibly TRBD1 for D (5 bases). This CDR3 has 16 amino acids. V gave up 1 base and J gave up 0 bases, with 9 bases separating them. Germline CDR1 and CDR2: MGHRA and YSYEKL. The DNA for the CDR3 is TGCGCCAGCAGCCAAGCCTCGACAGCAACTAATGAAAAACTGTTTTTT. Amino acid sequence: CASSQASTATNEKLFF.

The chain recombines TRBV29-1 with TRBJ1-2; D possibly corresponds to TRBD1 (5 bases). Per germline, CDR1 SQVTM and CDR2 ANQGSEA. The CDR3 length is 13 residues. V was pared by 0 bases and J by 3 bases, with 8 bases between. CDR3 nucleotides: TGCAGCGTTGAAGAGGGGCGCGACTATGGCTACACCTTC. Protein: CSVEEGRDYGYTF.

This clonotype was recorded many times. The chain employs TRBV9 and TRBJ2-1; 11 nucleotides line up with TRBD1. Trimming at V came to 0 bases and at J to 7 bases, leaving 3 bases not matched to a gene. The germline V gene has CDR1 SGDLS and CDR2 YYNGEE. This CDR3 region has 15 residues. CDR3 bases: TGTGCCAGCAGCGTAGATGGACAGGGGGCAAATGAGCAGTTCTTC. Translating it yields CASSVDGQGANEQFF. Complete variable domain (other parts from reference TRBV9 and TRBJ2-1): DSGVTQTPKHLITATGQRVTLRCSPRSGDLSVYWYQQSLDQGLQFLIQYYNGEERAKGNILERFSAQQFPDLHSELNLSSLELGDSALYFCASSVDGQGANEQFFGPGTRLTVL.

This clonotype came up a few times. The V and J genes are TRBV5-1 and TRBJ2-5; no firm D call. Trimming pared 4 bases from V and 4 bases from J, leaving 17 bases between. CDR3 length: 15 amino acids. CDR1 and CDR2 (germline): SGHRS, YFSETQ. The DNA of the CDR3 is TGCGCCAGCAGCCCCCCTGGCGGCAGGCGAGAGACCCAGTACTTC. Amino acids: CASSPPGGRRETQYF.

The chain couples TRBV28 to TRBJ1-1; TRBD1 might be the D (6 bases). The germline V gene encodes CDR1 MDHEN and CDR2 SYDVKM. CDR3 length: 16 residues. Between the trimmed V and J ends, which lost 4 bases and 6 bases, there was a span of 21 bases. CDR3: CASSSMGSYRESEAFF. The CDR3 DNA is TGTGCCAGCAGTTCCATGGGGTCGTACAGGGAATCTGAAGCTTTCTTT.

This clonotype was seen only a few times. The chain joins TRBV29-1 to TRBJ1-1, with TRBD1 matching over 8 bases. The V gene end was trimmed by 5 bases and the J gene end by 1 base; junction bases not matched to a gene: 9. The CDR3 length is 15 residues. From germline, CDR1 is SQVTM and CDR2 ANQGSEA. This CDR3 reads CSVWTGRPGNTEAFF. In nucleotides, the CDR3 is TGCAGCGTTTGGACAGGGCGGCCAGGGAACACTGAAGCTTTCTTT. The entire variable domain, with the rest obtained from reference TRBV29-1 and TRBJ1-1, is as follows: SAVISQKPSRDICQRGTSLTIQCQVDSQVTMMFWYRQQPGQSLTLIATANQGSEATYESGFVIDKFPISRPNLTFSTLTVSNMSPEDSSIYLCSVWTGRPGNTEAFFGQGTRLTVV.

This clonotype was seen many times. This rearrangement joins TRBV4-1 to TRBJ2-5; D perhaps matches TRBD1 (6 bases). The CDR3 loop spans 17 amino acids. The V gene lost 4 bases and the J gene lost 2 bases, with 20 bases spanning the gap. CDR1 is MGHRA and CDR2 is YSYEKL in the germline V gene. The CDR3 sequence: CASSLRFGQSEQETQYF. In DNA form, the CDR3 reads TGCGCCAGCAGCCTCCGCTTTGGACAGAGTGAGCAAGAGACCCAGTACTTC.

This clonotype showed up many times. The chain couples TRBV28 to TRBJ2-2, with TRBD2 matching 9 bases. Germline values: CDR1 MDHEN, CDR2 SYDVKM. V lost 4 bases and J lost 6; bases outside the gene matches: 3. The CDR3 spans 14 residues. CDR3 sequence: CASSSGTSPGELFF. Written as DNA, the CDR3 is TGTGCCAGCAGTTCGGGGACTAGCCCCGGGGAGCTGTTTTTT.

This clonotype was detected many times. This chain uses TRBV6-5 with TRBJ1-2, with D hard to call. Germline V gene data show CDR1 as MNHEY and CDR2 as SVGAGI. V dropped 0 bases and J dropped 8 bases, with 13 bases sitting between them. The CDR3 runs to 14 residues. CDR3 region: CASSYSTSHWGYTF. The DNA for the CDR3 is TGTGCCAGCAGTTACTCGACCTCCCACTGGGGCTACACCTTC.

The sample holds a few counts of this clonotype. This chain links TRBV28 with TRBJ2-1; 13 nucleotides agree with TRBD2. V shed 5 bases and J 6 bases; nucleotides not matched to a gene: 4. Germline CDR1 and CDR2: MDHEN and SYDVKM. This CDR3 spans 15 amino acids. Here the CDR3 DNA reads TGTGCCAGCAGTGACTGGACTAGCGGGGGCAATGAGCAGTTCTTC. Translation gives CASSDWTSGGNEQFF.

This clonotype was picked up a small number of times. The chain has TRBV29-1 and TRBJ2-7; D is possibly TRBD2 (6 bases). The CDR3 is 12 amino acids. CDR1 and CDR2 from the germline V gene are SQVTM and ANQGSEA. Trimming shortened V by 7 bases and J by 1 base, and 11 bases separated the two germline ends. The CDR3 spells CSGMGLSYEQYF. The CDR3 nucleotides are TGCAGCGGTATGGGACTTTCCTACGAGCAGTACTTC.

In this sample, this clonotype turned up a few times. The rearrangement joins TRBV6-2 or TRBV6-3 to TRBJ2-1, with TRBD1 identical over 7 bases. Germline V lookup: CDR1 MNHEY, CDR2 SVGEGT. J lost 9 bases, V lost 8 bases, and 16 bases had no gene match. This CDR3 is built from 15 residues. The DNA of the CDR3 is TGTGCCAGCGGGGAGAGACAGGGCGCTGCAAGTGAGCAGTTCTTC. Encoded protein: CASGERQGAASEQFF.

The chain couples TRBV6-5 to TRBJ1-6, with D maybe TRBD1 (5 bases). Trimming took 3 bases from V and 7 from J, leaving 13 bases between them. The CDR3 extends over 15 amino acids. Looked up from germline, CDR1 is MNHEY and CDR2 is SVGAGI. This chain's CDR3 is CASSYHGTKNSPLHF. The CDR3 DNA sequence: TGTGCCAGCAGTTATCACGGGACGAAGAATTCACCCCTCCACTTT.

V usage is TRBV28 and J usage is TRBJ2-5, with a possible D match to TRBD2 (6 bases). This CDR3 is 12 amino acids long. V lost 8 bases, J lost 5 bases, and 12 bases lay in between. In germline, CDR1 is MDHEN, CDR2 SYDVKM. The CDR3 nucleotides read TGTGCCAGCCGCGACGGGAGTGAGACCCAGTACTTC. It codes for CASRDGSETQYF.

This clonotype was seen a handful of times. The chain has TRBV5-1 and TRBJ2-7; D is ambiguous. The CDR3 is made up of 12 amino acids. Germline assignment: CDR1 SGHRS and CDR2 YFSETQ. V lost 0 bases and J lost 7, with 8 bases in between. The CDR3 nucleotides read TGCGCCAGCAGCTTGGTTTCTGGGGAGCAGTACTTC. Protein: CASSLVSGEQYF.

This clonotype was observed a few times. The chain uses TRBV9 and TRBJ2-5; no firm D call. The ends were cut back, 1 base at V and 3 bases at J, with 13 bases in the middle. CDR1 and CDR2 from the germline V gene are SGDLS and YYNGEE. The CDR3 runs to 15 residues. CDR3 protein: CASSVSGSAKETQYF. In nucleotides, the CDR3 is TGTGCCAGCAGCGTATCGGGTTCGGCTAAAGAGACCCAGTACTTC. Complete variable domain (other parts from reference TRBV9 and TRBJ2-5): DSGVTQTPKHLITATGQRVTLRCSPRSGDLSVYWYQQSLDQGLQFLIQYYNGEERAKGNILERFSAQQFPDLHSELNLSSLELGDSALYFCASSVSGSAKETQYFGPGTRLLVL.

V usage is TRBV20-1 and J usage is TRBJ2-3, with 15 bases matching TRBD2. The V and J ends lost 5 bases and 2 bases, in that order; junction bases with no gene match: 8. There are 17 residues in the CDR3. Germline V CDR1 and CDR2: DFQATT, SNEGSKA (reference sequence). The CDR3 nucleotides read TGCAGTGCTTATCCGGGACTAGCGGGGGGTTCCACAGATACGCAGTATTTT. Protein: CSAYPGLAGGSTDTQYF.